A selection of T cell receptor beta chains follows, all from one sample in a study of blood T cells in healthy people across ages. From the 5' RACE reads, TCRdb called clonotypes with MiXCR, one entry per CDR3 protein. The sample holds under 2,000,000 distinct CDR3 sequences, 40% to 55% seen once. Input material: blood. The receptors shown here come from a woman aged 40 to 55 in good health. Each CDR3 is given with its conserved first and last residue.

V: TRBV29-1; J: TRBJ1-5; CDR3: CSVGAAHNQPQHF
V: TRBV20-1; J: TRBJ1-2; CDR3: CSALTVQSGTGYHYGYTF
V: TRBV6-5; J: TRBJ2-1; CDR3: CASSYSSGGPHNEQFF
V: TRBV13; J: TRBJ1-6; CDR3: CASSRRTGEASPLHF
V: TRBV27; J: TRBJ1-2; CDR3: CASSLRFHSSDYGYTF
V: TRBV2; J: -; CDR3: CASHWTSGREQYF
V: TRBV7-9; J: TRBJ1-1; CDR3: CASSIGGQGNTEAFF
V: TRBV7-3; J: TRBJ2-5; CDR3: CASSPRGSGAQETQYF
V: TRBV7-9; J: TRBJ2-5; CDR3: CASSSNLGGEETQYF
V: TRBV6-5; J: TRBJ1-1; CDR3: CASGRGANTEAFF
V: TRBV28; J: TRBJ2-1; CDR3: CASSSPQGGGLSYNEQFF
V: TRBV7-8; J: TRBJ2-7; CDR3: CASSPRPGQGPYEQYF
V: TRBV20-1; J: TRBJ2-3; CDR3: CSAQYRGWGTDTQYF
V: TRBV20-1; J: TRBJ2-5; CDR3: CSARGRTRLQETQYF
V: TRBV27; J: TRBJ2-6; CDR3: CATRDASSGANVLTF
V: TRBV10-3; J: TRBJ2-5; CDR3: CAISVGEVETQYF
V: TRBV10-2; J: TRBJ2-7; CDR3: CASSESVGSPSSYEQYF
V: TRBV25-1; J: TRBJ1-2; CDR3: CASSELFRNGYTF
V: TRBV4-2; J: TRBJ2-3; CDR3: CASSQAPSLTSGGDTQYF
V: TRBV3-1; J: TRBJ2-1; CDR3: CASSSPGLPSGEQFF
V: TRBV14; J: TRBJ1-2; CDR3: CASSQKDRAGYGYTF
V: TRBV11-2; J: TRBJ2-1; CDR3: CASSFREGQGFSEQFF
V: TRBV28; J: TRBJ2-7; CDR3: CATRGAGRDEQYF
V: TRBV7-6; J: TRBJ1-2; CDR3: CASSLGAGLPSNYGYTF
V: TRBV28; J: TRBJ1-2; CDR3: CASSTASALGYTF
V: TRBV20-1; J: TRBJ2-3; CDR3: CSARAGLAGGSDTQYF
V: TRBV28; J: TRBJ1-2; CDR3: CASSFRHYGYTF
V: TRBV6-1; J: TRBJ2-1; CDR3: CASSGQGIGNNEQFF
V: TRBV6-4; J: TRBJ2-5; CDR3: CASSGETGLSEQYF
V: TRBV7-3; J: TRBJ2-6; CDR3: CASSPWESGANVLTF
V: TRBV6-2/TRBV6-3; J: TRBJ2-7; CDR3: CASSSGLLGYEQYF
V: TRBV7-9; J: TRBJ1-2; CDR3: CASSSNNYGYTF
V: TRBV7-3; J: TRBJ2-5; CDR3: CASSLHGGGQGETQYF
V: TRBV9; J: TRBJ2-5; CDR3: CASSGPENQQETQYF
V: TRBV2; J: TRBJ2-5; CDR3: CASMGRGRETQYF
V: TRBV12-3/TRBV12-4; J: TRBJ2-7; CDR3: CASSFGGAKSGEQYF
V: TRBV13; J: TRBJ2-5; CDR3: CASSLGFRREETQYF
V: TRBV9; J: TRBJ2-7; CDR3: CASSDGQKPHEQYF
V: TRBV4-1; J: TRBJ2-3; CDR3: CASSQASLPDTQYF
V: TRBV10-3; J: TRBJ2-3; CDR3: CTIKPGGGTDTQYF
V: TRBV15; J: TRBJ2-1; CDR3: CATSRDPTGAVYNEQFF
V: TRBV20-1; J: TRBJ1-4; CDR3: CSARLPMGEGELFF
V: TRBV24-1; J: TRBJ1-1; CDR3: CATRDRDYTEAFF